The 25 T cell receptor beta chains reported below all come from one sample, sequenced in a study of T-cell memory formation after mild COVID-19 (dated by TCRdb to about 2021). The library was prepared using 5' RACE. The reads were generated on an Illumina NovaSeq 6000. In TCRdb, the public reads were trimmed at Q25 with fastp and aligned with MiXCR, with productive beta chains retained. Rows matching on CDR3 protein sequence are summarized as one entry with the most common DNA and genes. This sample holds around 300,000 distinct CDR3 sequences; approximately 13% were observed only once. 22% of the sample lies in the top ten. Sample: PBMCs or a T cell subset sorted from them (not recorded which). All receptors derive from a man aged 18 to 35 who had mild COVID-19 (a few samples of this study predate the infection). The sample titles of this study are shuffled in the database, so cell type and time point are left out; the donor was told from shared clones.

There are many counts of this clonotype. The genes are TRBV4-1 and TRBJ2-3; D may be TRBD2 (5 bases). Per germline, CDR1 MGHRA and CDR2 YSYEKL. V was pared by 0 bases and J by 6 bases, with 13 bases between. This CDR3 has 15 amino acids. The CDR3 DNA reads TGCGCCAGCAGCCAAGACCTGCCTAGCTTCGATACGCAGTATTTT. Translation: CASSQDLPSFDTQYF.

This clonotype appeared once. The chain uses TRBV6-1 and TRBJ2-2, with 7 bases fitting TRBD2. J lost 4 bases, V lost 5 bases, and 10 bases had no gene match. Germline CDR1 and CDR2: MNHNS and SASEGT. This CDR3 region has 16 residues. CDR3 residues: CASSSRLGGSTGELFF. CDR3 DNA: TGTGCCAGCAGTTCCCGCCTGGGGGGGAGCACCGGGGAGCTGTTTTTT.

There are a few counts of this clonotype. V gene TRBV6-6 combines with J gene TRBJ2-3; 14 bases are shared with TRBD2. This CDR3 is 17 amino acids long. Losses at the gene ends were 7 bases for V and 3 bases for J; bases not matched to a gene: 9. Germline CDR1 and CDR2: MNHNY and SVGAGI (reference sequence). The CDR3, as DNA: TGTGCCAGCAATGGACTAGCGGGGGGATACGAGACAGATACGCAGTATTTT. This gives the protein CASNGLAGGYETDTQYF.

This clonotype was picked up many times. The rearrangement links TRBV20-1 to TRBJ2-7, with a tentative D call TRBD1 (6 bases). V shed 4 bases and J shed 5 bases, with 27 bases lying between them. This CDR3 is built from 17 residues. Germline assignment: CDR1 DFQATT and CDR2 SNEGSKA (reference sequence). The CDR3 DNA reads TGCAGTGCTAACCCCTTGGACAGATCGAAGCTCGGGGACGAGCAGTACTTC. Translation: CSANPLDRSKLGDEQYF.

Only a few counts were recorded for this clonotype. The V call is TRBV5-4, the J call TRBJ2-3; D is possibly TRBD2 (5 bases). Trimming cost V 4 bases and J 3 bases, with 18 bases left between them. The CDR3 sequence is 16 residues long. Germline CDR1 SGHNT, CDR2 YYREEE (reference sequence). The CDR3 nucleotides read TGTGCCAGCAGCGTCCCGGGAACACAAGCTACAGATACGCAGTATTTT. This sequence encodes CASSVPGTQATDTQYF.

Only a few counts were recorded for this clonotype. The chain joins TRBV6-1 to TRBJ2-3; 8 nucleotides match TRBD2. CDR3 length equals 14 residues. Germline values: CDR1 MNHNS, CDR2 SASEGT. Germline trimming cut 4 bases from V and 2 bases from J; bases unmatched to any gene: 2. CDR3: CASSGSGDTDTQYF. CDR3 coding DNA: TGTGCCAGCAGTGGTAGCGGGGACACAGATACGCAGTATTTT.

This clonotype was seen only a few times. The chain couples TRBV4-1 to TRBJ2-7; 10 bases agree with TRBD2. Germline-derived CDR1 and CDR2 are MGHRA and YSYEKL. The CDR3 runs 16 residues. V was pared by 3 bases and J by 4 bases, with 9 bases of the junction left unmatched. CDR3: CASSQEQRGGLYEQYF. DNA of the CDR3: TGCGCCAGCAGCCAGGAGCAGCGGGGGGGACTATACGAGCAGTACTTC.

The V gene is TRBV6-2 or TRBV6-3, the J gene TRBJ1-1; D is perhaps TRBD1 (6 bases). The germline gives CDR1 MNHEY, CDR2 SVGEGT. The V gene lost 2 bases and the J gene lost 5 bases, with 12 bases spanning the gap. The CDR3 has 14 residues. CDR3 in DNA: TGTGCCAGCAGTTACCGGGCAGGGGAGACTGAAGCTTTCTTT. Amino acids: CASSYRAGETEAFF.

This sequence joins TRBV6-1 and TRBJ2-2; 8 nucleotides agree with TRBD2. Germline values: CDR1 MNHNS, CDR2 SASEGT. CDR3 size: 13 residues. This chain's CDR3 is CASRGGPTGELFF. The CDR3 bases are TGTGCTTCCCGGGGGGGCCCCACCGGGGAGCTGTTTTTT.

The CDR3 bases are TGTGCCAGCAAAAAAGCCCGACCCCTGCGAGAGACCCAGTACTTC. Translating gives CASKKARPLRETQYF. This chain connects TRBV28 to TRBJ2-5; D unclear. The V end lost 7 bases, the J end lost 4 bases, and 19 bases lay between the germline ends. Germline V gives CDR1 MDHEN, CDR2 SYDVKM. This CDR3 comprises 15 residues.

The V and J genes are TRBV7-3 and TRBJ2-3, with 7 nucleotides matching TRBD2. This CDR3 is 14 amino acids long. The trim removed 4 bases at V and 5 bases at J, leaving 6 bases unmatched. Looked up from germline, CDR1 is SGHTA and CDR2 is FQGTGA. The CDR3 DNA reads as TGTGCCAGCAGCTCAACGGGGGGTCGAGATACGCAGTATTTT. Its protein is CASSSTGGRDTQYF.

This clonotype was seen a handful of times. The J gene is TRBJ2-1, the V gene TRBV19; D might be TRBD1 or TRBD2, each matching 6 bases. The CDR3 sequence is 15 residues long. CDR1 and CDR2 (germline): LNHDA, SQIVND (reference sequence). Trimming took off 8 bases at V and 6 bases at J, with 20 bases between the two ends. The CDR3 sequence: CASGGLGIEGNEQFF. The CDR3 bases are TGTGCCAGTGGGGGGCTGGGGATTGAGGGCAATGAGCAGTTCTTC.

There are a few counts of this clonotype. The CDR3 is CASAQGRVSRTQYF. The CDR3 DNA reads as TGTGCCAGCGCGCAGGGTCGGGTTTCGCGTACGCAGTATTTT. The chain joins TRBV11-2 to TRBJ2-3; the D gene is possibly TRBD1 (5 bases). This CDR3 has 14 residues. Germline V gives CDR1 SGHAT, CDR2 FQNNGV. Deletions cut 8 bases from V and 8 bases from J, with 20 bases between.

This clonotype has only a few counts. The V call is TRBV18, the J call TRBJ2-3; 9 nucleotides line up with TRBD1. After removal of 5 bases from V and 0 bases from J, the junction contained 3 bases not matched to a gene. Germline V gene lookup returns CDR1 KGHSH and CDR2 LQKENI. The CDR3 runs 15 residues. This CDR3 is CASSSQGASTDTQYF. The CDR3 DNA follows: TGTGCCAGCTCATCACAGGGGGCTAGCACAGATACGCAGTATTTT.

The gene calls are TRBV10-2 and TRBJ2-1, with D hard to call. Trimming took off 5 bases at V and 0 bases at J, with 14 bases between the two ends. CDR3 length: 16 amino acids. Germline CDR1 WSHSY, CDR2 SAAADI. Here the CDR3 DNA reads TGCGCCAGCAGTTCCCGAGACCCTAGCTCCTACAATGAGCAGTTCTTC. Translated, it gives CASSSRDPSSYNEQFF.

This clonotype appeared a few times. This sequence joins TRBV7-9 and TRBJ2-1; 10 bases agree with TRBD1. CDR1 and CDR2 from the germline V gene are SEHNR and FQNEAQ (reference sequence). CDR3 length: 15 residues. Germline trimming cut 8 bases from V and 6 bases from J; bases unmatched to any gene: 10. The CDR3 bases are TGTGCCAGCTCACCGATAGGGGACAGGGGCAATGAGCAGTTCTTC. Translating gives CASSPIGDRGNEQFF.

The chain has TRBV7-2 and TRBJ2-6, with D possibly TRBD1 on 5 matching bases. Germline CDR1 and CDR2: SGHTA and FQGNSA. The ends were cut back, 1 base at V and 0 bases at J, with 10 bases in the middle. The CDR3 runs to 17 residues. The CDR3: CASSLGGASSGANVLTF. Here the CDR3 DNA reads TGTGCCAGCAGCTTAGGGGGCGCAAGCTCTGGGGCCAACGTCCTGACTTTC. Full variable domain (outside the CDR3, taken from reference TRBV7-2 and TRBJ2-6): GAGVSQSPSNKVTEKGKDVELRCDPISGHTALYWYRQSLGQGLEFLIYFQGNSAPDKSGLPSDRFSAERTGGSVSTLTIQRTQQEDSAVYLCASSLGGASSGANVLTFGAGSRLTVL.

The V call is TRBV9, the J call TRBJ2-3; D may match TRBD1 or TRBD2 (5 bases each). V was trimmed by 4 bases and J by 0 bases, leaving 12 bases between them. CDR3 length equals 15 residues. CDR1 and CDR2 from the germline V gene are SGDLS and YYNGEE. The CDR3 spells CASSYRDPSTDTQYF. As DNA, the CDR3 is TGTGCCAGCAGCTACCGGGACCCTAGCACAGATACGCAGTATTTT.

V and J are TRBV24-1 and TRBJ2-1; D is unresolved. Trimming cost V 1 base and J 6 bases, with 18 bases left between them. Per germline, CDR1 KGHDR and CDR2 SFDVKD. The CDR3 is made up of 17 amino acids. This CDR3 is CATSDFEPARPANEQFF. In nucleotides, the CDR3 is TGTGCCACCAGTGATTTCGAACCGGCGAGGCCTGCCAATGAGCAGTTCTTC.

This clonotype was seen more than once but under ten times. Here the CDR3 reads CASSSPGTGGFPQETQYF. CDR3 coding DNA: TGTGCCAGCAGTTCGCCCGGGACAGGGGGCTTCCCTCAAGAGACCCAGTACTTC. The chain links TRBV27 to TRBJ2-5; 12 positions match TRBD1. The CDR3 is made up of 18 amino acids. Germline lookup yields CDR1 MNHEY and CDR2 SMNVEV (reference sequence). V trimming: 4 bases; J trimming: 2 bases; junction bases outside the gene matches: 11.

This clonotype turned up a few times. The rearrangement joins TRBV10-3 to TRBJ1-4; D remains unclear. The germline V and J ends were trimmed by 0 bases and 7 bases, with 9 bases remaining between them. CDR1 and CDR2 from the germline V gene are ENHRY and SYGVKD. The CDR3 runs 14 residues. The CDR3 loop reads CAISESGFGEKLFF. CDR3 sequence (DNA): TGTGCCATCAGTGAGTCGGGTTTTGGTGAAAAACTGTTTTTT.

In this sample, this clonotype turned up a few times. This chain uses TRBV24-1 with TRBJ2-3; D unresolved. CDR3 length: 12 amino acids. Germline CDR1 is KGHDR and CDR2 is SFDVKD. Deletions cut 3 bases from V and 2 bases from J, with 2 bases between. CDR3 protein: CATSDDTDTQYF. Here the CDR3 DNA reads TGTGCCACCAGTGATGACACAGATACGCAGTATTTT.

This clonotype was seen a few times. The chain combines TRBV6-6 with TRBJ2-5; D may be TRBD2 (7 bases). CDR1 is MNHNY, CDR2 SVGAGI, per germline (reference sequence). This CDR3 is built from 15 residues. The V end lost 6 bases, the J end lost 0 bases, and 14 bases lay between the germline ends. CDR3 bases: TGTGCCAGCAGGGGAGGGGGTTTTTACCAAGAGACCCAGTACTTC. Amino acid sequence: CASRGGGFYQETQYF.

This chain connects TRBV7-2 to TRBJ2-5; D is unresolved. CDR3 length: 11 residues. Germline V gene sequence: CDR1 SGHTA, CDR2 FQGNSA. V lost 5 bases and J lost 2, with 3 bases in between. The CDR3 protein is CASSEQETQYF. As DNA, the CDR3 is TGTGCCAGCAGCGAACAAGAGACCCAGTACTTC.

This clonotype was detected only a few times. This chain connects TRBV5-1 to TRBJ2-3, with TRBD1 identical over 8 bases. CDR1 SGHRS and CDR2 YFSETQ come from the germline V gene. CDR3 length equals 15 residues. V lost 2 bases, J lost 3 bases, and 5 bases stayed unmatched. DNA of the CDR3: TGCGCCAGCAGCTTAGGACAGGGTAAGACAGATACGCAGTATTTT. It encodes CASSLGQGKTDTQYF.